The T cell receptor (beta chain) under discussion was sequenced for a study of CD8+CD57+ T cells in acquired aplastic anemia. This clonotype was seen a handful of times. Its antigen remains unknown. Findings of the study overall: The CD8+ Simpson's diversity of patients and controls was not significantly different.

According to the study, genomic DNA was the template for TCR beta VDJ and CDR3 profiling. TCRdb recomputed calls from the reads with MiXCR, one row per CDR3 protein. Of about 210,000 distinct CDR3 sequences in the sample, roughly 57% were seen once. Trimming removed 7 bases from V and 7 bases from J, with 19 bases in between. The germline V gene encodes CDR1 MNHEY and CDR2 SMNVEV (reference sequence). This CDR3 spans 15 amino acids. Sequenced sample: sorted CD4+, CD8+, or CD8+CD57+ T cells (not recorded which) from PBMCs. The TCR was taken from a human donor in good health. The chain uses TRBV27 and TRBJ2-2, with D perhaps matching TRBD2 (7 bases). In nucleotides, the CDR3 is TGTGCCAGCACCGGGTGGGGGGGCGCGAGCGGGGAGCTGTTTTTT. Translating gives CASTGWGGASGELFF.